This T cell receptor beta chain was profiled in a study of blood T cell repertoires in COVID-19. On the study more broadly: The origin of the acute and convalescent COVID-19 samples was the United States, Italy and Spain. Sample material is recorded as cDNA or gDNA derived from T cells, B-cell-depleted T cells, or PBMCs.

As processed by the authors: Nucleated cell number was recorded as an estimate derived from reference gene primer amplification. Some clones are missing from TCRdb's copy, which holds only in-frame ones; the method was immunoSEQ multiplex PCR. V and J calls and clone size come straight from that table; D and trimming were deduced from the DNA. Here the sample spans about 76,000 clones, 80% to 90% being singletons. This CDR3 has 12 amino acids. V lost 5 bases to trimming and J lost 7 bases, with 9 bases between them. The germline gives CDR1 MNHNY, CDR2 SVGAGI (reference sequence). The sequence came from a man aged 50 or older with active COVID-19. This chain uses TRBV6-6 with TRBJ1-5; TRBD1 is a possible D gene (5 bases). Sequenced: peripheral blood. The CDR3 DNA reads TGTGCCAGCAGTCCAGGACAACAGCCCCAGCATTTT. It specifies CASSPGQQPQHF.